This T cell receptor beta chain appears in the sequencing data of a study of HIV-infected patients and healthy controls. Study findings and constraints: In healthy controls, MAIT alpha CDR3s were common; in HIV+ repertoires, severely depleted.

Alpha and beta constant-region primers primed reverse transcription of about 500 ng RNA. Alpha and beta chain libraries were made separately by chain-specific third strand synthesis with multiplexing indices. From the 5' RACE reads, TCRdb called clonotypes with MiXCR, one entry per CDR3 protein. The table has 15,000 to 20,000 distinct CDR3 sequences, approximately 9% seen once. This clonotype was picked up many times. What it binds is unknown. Follow-up blood was drawn about 14 weeks, roughly three months, after antiretroviral therapy began. Whole blood was used without fractionation, so all unsorted peripheral T cells were included. The germline gives CDR1 SGHRS, CDR2 YFSETQ. V lost 4 bases to trimming and J lost 4 bases; unmatched junction nucleotides: 7. There are 15 residues in the CDR3.

This receptor was taken from an adult with HIV infection. The V and J genes are TRBV5-1 and TRBJ2-2; 7 nucleotides line up with TRBD1. The sample in question was blood, obtained during antiretroviral therapy. CDR3 DNA: TGCGCCAGCAGCCGACAGGGACAGTCCACCGGGGAGCTGTTTTTT. Protein product: CASSRQGQSTGELFF.